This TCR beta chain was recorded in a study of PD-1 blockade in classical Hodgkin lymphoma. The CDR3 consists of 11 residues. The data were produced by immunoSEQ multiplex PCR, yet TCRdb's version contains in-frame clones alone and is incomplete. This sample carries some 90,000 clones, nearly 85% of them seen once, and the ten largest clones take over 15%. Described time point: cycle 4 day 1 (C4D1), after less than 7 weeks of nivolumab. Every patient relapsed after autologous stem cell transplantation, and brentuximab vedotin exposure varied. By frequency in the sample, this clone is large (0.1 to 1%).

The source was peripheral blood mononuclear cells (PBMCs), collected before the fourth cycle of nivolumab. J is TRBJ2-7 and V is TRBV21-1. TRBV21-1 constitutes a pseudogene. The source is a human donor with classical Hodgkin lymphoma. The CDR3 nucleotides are TGTGCCAGCAGCAAAAATTACGAGCAGTACTTC. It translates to CASSKNYEQYF.